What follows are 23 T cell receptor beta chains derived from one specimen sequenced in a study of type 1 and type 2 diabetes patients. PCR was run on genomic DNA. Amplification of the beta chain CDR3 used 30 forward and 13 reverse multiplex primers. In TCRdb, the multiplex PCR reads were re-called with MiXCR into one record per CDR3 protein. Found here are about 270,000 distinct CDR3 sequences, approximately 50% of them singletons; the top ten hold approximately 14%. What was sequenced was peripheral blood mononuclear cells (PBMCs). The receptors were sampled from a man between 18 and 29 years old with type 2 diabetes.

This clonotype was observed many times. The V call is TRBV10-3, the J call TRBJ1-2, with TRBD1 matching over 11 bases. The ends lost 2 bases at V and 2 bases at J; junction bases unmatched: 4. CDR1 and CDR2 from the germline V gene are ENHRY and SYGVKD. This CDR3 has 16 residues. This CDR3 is CAISEHGTGGNYGYTF. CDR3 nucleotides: TGTGCCATCAGTGAGCACGGGACAGGGGGGAACTATGGCTACACCTTC.

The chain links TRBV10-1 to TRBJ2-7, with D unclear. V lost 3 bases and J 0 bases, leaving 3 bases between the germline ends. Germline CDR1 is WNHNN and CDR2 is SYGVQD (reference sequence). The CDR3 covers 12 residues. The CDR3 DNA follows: TGCGCCAGCAGTGATGACTCCTACGAGCAGTACTTC. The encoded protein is CASSDDSYEQYF.

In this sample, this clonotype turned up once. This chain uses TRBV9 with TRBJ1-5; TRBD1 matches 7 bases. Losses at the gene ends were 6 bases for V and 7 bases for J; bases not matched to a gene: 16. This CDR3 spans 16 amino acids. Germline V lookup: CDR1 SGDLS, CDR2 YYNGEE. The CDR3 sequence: CASNKEGQGVEQPQHF. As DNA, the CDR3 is TGTGCCAGCAACAAGGAGGGCCAGGGGGTAGAGCAGCCCCAGCATTTT. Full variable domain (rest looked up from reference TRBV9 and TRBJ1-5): DSGVTQTPKHLITATGQRVTLRCSPRSGDLSVYWYQQSLDQGLQFLIQYYNGEERAKGNILERFSAQQFPDLHSELNLSSLELGDSALYFCASNKEGQGVEQPQHFGDGTRLSIL.

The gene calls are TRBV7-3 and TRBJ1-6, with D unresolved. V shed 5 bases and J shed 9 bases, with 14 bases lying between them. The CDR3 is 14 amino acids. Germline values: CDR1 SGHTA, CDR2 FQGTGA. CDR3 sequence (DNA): TGTGCCAGCAGCGCGTCAGTCAGCGGTTCACCCCTCCACTTT. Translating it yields CASSASVSGSPLHF.

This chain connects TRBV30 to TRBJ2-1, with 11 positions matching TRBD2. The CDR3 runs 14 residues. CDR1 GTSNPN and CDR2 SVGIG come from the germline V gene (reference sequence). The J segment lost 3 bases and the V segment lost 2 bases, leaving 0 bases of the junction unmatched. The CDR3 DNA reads TGTGCCTGGAGTCTAGCGGGAGGCTACAATGAGCAGTTCTTC. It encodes CAWSLAGGYNEQFF.

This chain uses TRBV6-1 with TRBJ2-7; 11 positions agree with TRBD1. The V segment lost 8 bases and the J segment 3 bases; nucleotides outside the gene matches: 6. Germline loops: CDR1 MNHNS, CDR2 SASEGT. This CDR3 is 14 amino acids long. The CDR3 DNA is TGTGCCAGCGGGGGGACAGGGGGGCACTACGAGCAGTACTTC. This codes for CASGGTGGHYEQYF.

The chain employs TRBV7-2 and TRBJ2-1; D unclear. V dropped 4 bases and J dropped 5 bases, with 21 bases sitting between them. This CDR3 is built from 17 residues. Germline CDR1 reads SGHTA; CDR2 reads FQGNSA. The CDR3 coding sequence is TGTGCCAGCAGCTCACACCCCGGCCTTGGGTCCGACAATGAGCAGTTCTTC. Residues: CASSSHPGLGSDNEQFF.

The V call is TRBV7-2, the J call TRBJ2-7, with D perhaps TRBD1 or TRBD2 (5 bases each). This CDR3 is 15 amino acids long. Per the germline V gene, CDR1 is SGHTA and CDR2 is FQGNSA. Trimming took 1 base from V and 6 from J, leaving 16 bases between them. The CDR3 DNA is TGTGCCAGCAGCTTAGTCGCGGCAGGGAGAGGCGAGCAGTACTTC. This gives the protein CASSLVAAGRGEQYF.

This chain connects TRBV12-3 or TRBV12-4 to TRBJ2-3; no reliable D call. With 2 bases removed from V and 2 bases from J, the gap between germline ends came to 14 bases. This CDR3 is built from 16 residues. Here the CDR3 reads CASSLSQRPSTDTQYF. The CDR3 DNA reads TGTGCCAGCAGTTTAAGTCAGCGCCCTTCCACAGATACGCAGTATTTT.

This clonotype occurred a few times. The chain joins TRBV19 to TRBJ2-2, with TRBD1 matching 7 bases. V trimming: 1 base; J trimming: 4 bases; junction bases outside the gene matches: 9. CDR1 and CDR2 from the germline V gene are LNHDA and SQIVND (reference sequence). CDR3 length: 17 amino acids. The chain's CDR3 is CASSIVHRDSLTGELFF. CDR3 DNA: TGTGCCAGTAGTATAGTCCACCGGGACAGTCTCACCGGGGAGCTGTTTTTT.

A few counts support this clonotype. The CDR3 reads CATSTGPLALSTDTQYF. The DNA for the CDR3 is TGTGCCACCAGCACGGGCCCACTAGCGCTCAGCACAGATACGCAGTATTTT. V gene TRBV15 combines with J gene TRBJ2-3, with 7 bases lining up with TRBD2. V trimming: 4 bases; J trimming: 0 bases; junction bases outside the gene matches: 10. The CDR3 sequence is 17 residues long. Germline-derived CDR1 and CDR2 are LNHNV and YYDKDF (reference sequence).

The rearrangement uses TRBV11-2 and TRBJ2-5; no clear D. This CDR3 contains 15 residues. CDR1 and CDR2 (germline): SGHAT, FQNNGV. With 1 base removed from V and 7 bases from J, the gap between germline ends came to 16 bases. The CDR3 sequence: CASSLVGPGPATQYF. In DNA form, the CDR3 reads TGTGCCAGCAGCTTAGTAGGTCCGGGCCCTGCGACCCAGTACTTC.

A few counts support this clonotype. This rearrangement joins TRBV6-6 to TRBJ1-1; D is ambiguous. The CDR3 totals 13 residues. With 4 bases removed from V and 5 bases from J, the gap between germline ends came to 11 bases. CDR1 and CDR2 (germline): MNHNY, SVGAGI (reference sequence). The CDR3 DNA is TGTGCCAGCAGTTTACAGAGTTCAACTGAAGCTTTCTTT. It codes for CASSLQSSTEAFF.

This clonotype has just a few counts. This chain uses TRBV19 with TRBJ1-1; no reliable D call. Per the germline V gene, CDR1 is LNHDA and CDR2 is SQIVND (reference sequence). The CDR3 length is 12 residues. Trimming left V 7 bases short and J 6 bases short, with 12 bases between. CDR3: CASTIGRSEAFF. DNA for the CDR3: TGTGCCAGTACCATAGGGAGATCTGAAGCTTTCTTT.

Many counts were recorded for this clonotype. CDR3 amino acids: CASSSTQTTRNYGYTF. The CDR3 nucleotides are TGTGCCAGCAGCTCGACCCAAACAACCCGTAACTATGGCTACACCTTC. The chain joins TRBV7-2 to TRBJ1-2; D gene ambiguous. CDR3 length: 16 residues. V was shortened by 4 bases and J by 1 base, with 16 bases between the two germline ends. The germline V gene encodes CDR1 SGHTA and CDR2 FQGNSA.

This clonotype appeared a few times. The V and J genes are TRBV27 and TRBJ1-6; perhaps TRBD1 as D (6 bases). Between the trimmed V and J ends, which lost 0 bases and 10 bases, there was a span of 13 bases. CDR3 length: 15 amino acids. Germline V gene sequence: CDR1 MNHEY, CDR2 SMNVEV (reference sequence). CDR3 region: CASSLSGQKGSPLHF. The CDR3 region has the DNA TGTGCCAGCAGTTTATCCGGACAGAAAGGCTCACCCCTCCACTTT.

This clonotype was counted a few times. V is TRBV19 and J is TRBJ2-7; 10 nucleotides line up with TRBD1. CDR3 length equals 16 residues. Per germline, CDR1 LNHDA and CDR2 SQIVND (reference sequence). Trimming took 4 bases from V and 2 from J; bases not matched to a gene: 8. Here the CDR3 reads CASSSNSGTGAYEQYF. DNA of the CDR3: TGTGCCAGTAGTAGCAATTCCGGGACAGGGGCCTACGAGCAGTACTTC.

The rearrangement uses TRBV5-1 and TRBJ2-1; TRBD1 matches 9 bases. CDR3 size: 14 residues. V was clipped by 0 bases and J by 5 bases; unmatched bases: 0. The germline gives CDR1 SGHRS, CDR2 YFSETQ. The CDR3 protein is CASSLGQGDNEQFF. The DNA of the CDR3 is TGCGCCAGCAGCTTGGGACAGGGGGACAATGAGCAGTTCTTC.

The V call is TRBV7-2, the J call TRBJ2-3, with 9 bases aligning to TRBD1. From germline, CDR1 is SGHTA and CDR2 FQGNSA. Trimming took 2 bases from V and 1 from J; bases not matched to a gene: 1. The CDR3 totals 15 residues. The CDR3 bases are TGTGCCAGCAGCTTAACAGGGGGCGGCACAGATACGCAGTATTTT. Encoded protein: CASSLTGGGTDTQYF.

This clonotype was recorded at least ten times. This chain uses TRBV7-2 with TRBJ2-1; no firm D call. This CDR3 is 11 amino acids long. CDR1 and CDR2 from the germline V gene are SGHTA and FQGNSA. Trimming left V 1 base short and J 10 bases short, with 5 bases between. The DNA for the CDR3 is TGTGCCAGCAGCTTAGGGGGAGAGCAGTTCTTC. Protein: CASSLGGEQFF.

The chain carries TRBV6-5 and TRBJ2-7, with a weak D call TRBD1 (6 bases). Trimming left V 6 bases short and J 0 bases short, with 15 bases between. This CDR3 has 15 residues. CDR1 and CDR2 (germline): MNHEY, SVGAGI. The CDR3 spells CASSETGTGSYEQYF. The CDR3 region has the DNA TGTGCCAGCAGCGAAACAGGGACGGGCTCCTACGAGCAGTACTTC.

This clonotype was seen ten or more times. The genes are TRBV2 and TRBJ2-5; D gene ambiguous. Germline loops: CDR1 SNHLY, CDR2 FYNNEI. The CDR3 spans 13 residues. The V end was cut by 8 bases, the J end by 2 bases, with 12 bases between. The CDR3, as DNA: TGTGCCAGCGGGCCCGTGTTTCAAGAGACCCAGTACTTC. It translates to CASGPVFQETQYF.

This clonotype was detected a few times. The CDR3 here is CASTREYNSPLHF. The CDR3 coding sequence is TGTGCCAGCACCCGGGAATATAATTCACCCCTCCACTTT. V gene TRBV12-3 or TRBV12-4 combines with J gene TRBJ1-6; D remains ambiguous. The CDR3 is made up of 13 amino acids. The ends were cut back, 7 bases at V and 4 bases at J, with 8 bases in the middle.